These 21 T cell receptor beta chains share one sample of origin, sequenced in a study of cytomegalovirus exposure and HLA in healthy donors. The PCR made use of 60 Vbeta and 13 Jbeta primers. The protocol was immunoSEQ multiplex PCR, while the TCRdb copy is restricted to in-frame clones and leaves out a portion. The sample lists roughly 150,000 clones, around 73% occurring once. Material for sequencing was PBMCs. The receptors stem from a male donor in good health and CMV-seronegative.

This clone was seen just once. J is TRBJ1-6 and V is TRBV4-2; 7 bases align to TRBD1. Germline V lookup: CDR1 LGHNA, CDR2 YNFKEQ. Germline trimming cut 0 bases from V and 9 bases from J; bases unmatched to any gene: 11. CDR3 length equals 17 residues. The CDR3 bases are TGTGCCAGCAGCCAAGATGGAGGGGGCCAGGGGTCTTCACCCCTCCACTTT. Translated: CASSQDGGGQGSSPLHF.

V usage is TRBV5-4 and J usage is TRBJ1-6; TRBD1 might be the D (6 bases). This CDR3 region has 16 residues. V gave up 2 bases and J gave up 0 bases, with 9 bases separating them. The germline gives CDR1 SGHNT, CDR2 YYREEE (reference sequence). In DNA, the CDR3 is TGTGCCAGCAGCTTCGGACAGAGCTCCTATAATTCACCCCTCCACTTT. It translates to CASSFGQSSYNSPLHF. Full variable domain (missing parts from reference TRBV5-4 and TRBJ1-6): ETGVTQSPTHLIKTRGQQVTLRCSSQSGHNTVSWYQQALGQGPQFIFQYYREEENGRGNFPPRFSGLQFPNYSSELNVNALELDDSALYLCASSFGQSSYNSPLHFGNGTRLTVT.

This clone came up a few times. This chain uses TRBV5-6 with TRBJ2-1, with D possibly being TRBD1 (8 bases). Germline V CDR1 and CDR2: SGHDT, YYEEEE. The CDR3 runs 17 residues. The ends were cut back, 7 bases at V and 6 bases at J, with 26 bases in the middle. The CDR3 spells CASEGGWTGKDGNEQFF. CDR3 DNA: TGTGCCAGCGAGGGGGGGTGGACAGGGAAGGATGGCAATGAGCAGTTCTTC. Looking up the rest from reference TRBV5-6 and TRBJ2-1 gives the full variable domain: DAGVTQSPTHLIKTRGQQVTLRCSPKSGHDTVSWYQQALGQGPQFIFQYYEEEERQRGNFPDRFSGHQFPNYSSELNVNALLLGDSALYLCASEGGWTGKDGNEQFFGPGTRLTVL.

The chain employs TRBV5-1 and TRBJ2-5, with TRBD2 identical over 14 bases. Germline values: CDR1 SGHRS, CDR2 YFSETQ. Trimming removed 2 bases from V and 4 bases from J; junction bases left unmatched: 13. This CDR3 is 19 amino acids long. The CDR3 protein is CASSFGRLAGGPHGETQYF. CDR3 coding DNA: TGCGCCAGCAGCTTTGGGCGACTAGCGGGAGGGCCTCACGGAGAGACCCAGTACTTC. The whole variable domain, filled in from reference TRBV5-1 and TRBJ2-5, reads KAGVTQTPRYLIKTRGQQVTLSCSPISGHRSVSWYQQTPGQGLQFLFEYFSETQRNKGNFPGRFSGRQFSNSRSEMNVSTLELGDSALYLCASSFGRLAGGPHGETQYFGPGTRLLVL.

The chain combines TRBV7-3 with TRBJ2-1; 10 bases match TRBD1. Trimming at V came to 4 bases and at J to 10 bases, leaving 4 bases not matched to a gene. Germline V gene sequence: CDR1 SGHTA, CDR2 FQGTGA. This CDR3 is built from 13 residues. The CDR3 is CASSSGQGDEQFF. The CDR3 bases are TGTGCCAGCAGCTCTGGACAGGGGGACGAGCAGTTCTTC.

CDR3 bases: TGTGCCAGCAGTTACGACTTGACAGGGCCCGGTGGCTACACCTTC. It codes for CASSYDLTGPGGYTF. The chain joins TRBV6-5 to TRBJ1-2; TRBD1 matches at 7 bases. With V trimmed by 2 bases and J by 7 bases, 10 bases remained unmatched. Germline assignment: CDR1 MNHEY and CDR2 SVGAGI. CDR3 length: 15 amino acids.

The chain links TRBV5-1 to TRBJ1-2; D gene unclear. This CDR3 region has 15 residues. Germline-derived CDR1 and CDR2 are SGHRS and YFSETQ. Trimming removed 1 base from V and 0 bases from J, with 10 bases in between. CDR3 sequence: CASSLNDGANYGYTF. CDR3 nucleotide sequence: TGCGCCAGCAGCTTGAACGACGGGGCTAACTATGGCTACACCTTC.

This clone was detected many times. This chain uses TRBV7-9 with TRBJ1-1; a possible D gene is TRBD1 (6 bases). The germline CDR1 and CDR2 sequences are SEHNR and FQNEAQ (reference sequence). Deletions cut 5 bases from V and 5 bases from J, with 15 bases between. The CDR3 is 14 amino acids. CDR3 DNA sequence: TGTGCCAGCAGCGCCGACAGGTCGGGGACTGAAGCTTTCTTT. It codes for CASSADRSGTEAFF. Together with reference TRBV7-9 and TRBJ1-1, the CDR3 gives the full variable domain: DTGVSQNPRHKITKRGQNVTFRCDPISEHNRLYWYRQTLGQGPEFLTYFQNEAQLEKSRLLSDRFSAERPKGSFSTLEIQRTEQGDSAMYLCASSADRSGTEAFFGQGTRLTVV.

The sample holds a few counts of this clone. V is TRBV7-3 and J is TRBJ2-5; the match to TRBD1 covers 9 bases. The germline gives CDR1 SGHTA, CDR2 FQGTGA. J gave up 5 bases and V 5 bases, and 9 bases lay outside the gene matches. The CDR3 consists of 15 residues. The CDR3 DNA is TGTGCCAGCAGCGCAACGGCCGGACAGGGGGAGACCCAGTACTTC. Residues: CASSATAGQGETQYF.

The chain couples TRBV19 to TRBJ2-4, with 7 bases fitting TRBD2. Germline V lookup: CDR1 LNHDA, CDR2 SQIVND (reference sequence). V lost 2 bases to trimming and J lost 4 bases; unmatched junction nucleotides: 11. The length of the CDR3 is 17 residues. The CDR3 region has the DNA TGTGCCAGTAGTATAACATCGCGGGCTAGCGGAAAAAACATTCAGTACTTC. Protein: CASSITSRASGKNIQYF.

The chain employs TRBV30 and TRBJ2-7; TRBD2 matches at 15 bases. CDR3 length: 15 amino acids. Germline assignment: CDR1 GTSNPN and CDR2 SVGIG (reference sequence). The chain's CDR3 is CASGLAGGLRYEQYF. CDR3 DNA sequence: TGTGCTTCGGGACTAGCGGGAGGCTTGCGCTACGAGCAGTACTTC.

This chain connects TRBV9 to TRBJ2-1; 8 bases agree with TRBD2. From germline, CDR1 is SGDLS and CDR2 YYNGEE. The CDR3 is 14 residues long. The V segment lost 6 bases and the J segment 8 bases; nucleotides outside the gene matches: 10. The CDR3 region has the DNA TGTGCCAGCAACCAAGACGGGGGGGCCTATGAGCAGTTCTTC. The encoded protein is CASNQDGGAYEQFF.

The chain links TRBV6-5 to TRBJ1-1; weak D call: TRBD1 (5 bases). Trimming stripped 5 bases from V and 8 bases from J, with 15 bases between. The length of the CDR3 is 13 residues. CDR1 and CDR2 from the germline V gene are MNHEY and SVGAGI. CDR3 region: CASSVVGEAEAFF. CDR3 DNA sequence: TGTGCCAGCAGTGTCGTAGGGGAGGCGGAAGCTTTCTTT.

Points on this clone: The same CDR3 can be traced to other DNA sequences in this sample. J is TRBJ2-1 and V is TRBV7-7, with D tentatively TRBD1 (5 bases). V was pared by 5 bases and J by 5 bases, with 10 bases between. The germline V gene encodes CDR1 SSHAT and CDR2 FNYEAQ (reference sequence). The CDR3 is 13 amino acids. CDR3 DNA: TGTGCCAGCAGCCTCAGGGTCCACAATGAGCAGTTCTTC. It translates to CASSLRVHNEQFF.

The chain combines TRBV11-2 with TRBJ1-1; TRBD1 aligns across 7 bases. From germline, CDR1 is SGHAT and CDR2 FQNNGV. The CDR3 runs 14 residues. With 5 bases clipped from V and 1 base from J, the junction kept 4 bases outside the gene matches. The CDR3 DNA reads TGTGCCAGCAGCCAGGACAGGCAGAACACTGAAGCTTTCTTT. It specifies CASSQDRQNTEAFF. Full variable domain (remainder filled in from reference TRBV11-2 and TRBJ1-1): EAGVAQSPRYKIIEKRQSVAFWCNPISGHATLYWYQQILGQGPKLLIQFQNNGVVDDSQLPKDRFSAERLKGVDSTLKIQPAKLEDSAVYLCASSQDRQNTEAFFGQGTRLTVV.

This clone occurred once. The CDR3 protein is CASSTGPTGGNTEAFF. CDR3 nucleotides: TGTGCCAGCAGCACCGGCCCGACAGGGGGGAACACTGAAGCTTTCTTT. The chain is built from TRBV9 and TRBJ1-1; 9 nucleotides line up with TRBD1. The length of the CDR3 is 16 residues. Germline loops: CDR1 SGDLS, CDR2 YYNGEE. The ends lost 4 bases at V and 1 base at J; junction bases unmatched: 8.

The V and J genes are TRBV30 and TRBJ2-7; TRBD1 might be the D (5 bases). Between the trimmed V and J ends, which lost 3 bases and 3 bases, there was a span of 9 bases. CDR3 length: 12 amino acids. Per germline, CDR1 GTSNPN and CDR2 SVGIG (reference sequence). This CDR3 is CAWSPDSYEQYF. CDR3 coding DNA: TGTGCCTGGAGCCCAGACAGCTACGAGCAGTACTTC.

This clone occurred many times. The junction does not match germline at one end; this may be a read error. V gene TRBV19 combines with J gene TRBJ1-1; 10 bases are a match to TRBD1. Germline V gene lookup returns CDR1 LNHDA and CDR2 SQIVND (reference sequence). The CDR3 length is 17 residues. The CDR3 reads CASRIGPGQGLNTEAFF. In nucleotides, the CDR3 is TGTGCCAGTAGGATAGGTCCGGGACAGGGGTTGAACACTGAAGCTTTCTTT.

This clone was observed once. The CDR3 region has the DNA TGTGCCAGCAGCTCGACGGGACAGGTAGCATCACCCCTCCACTTT. It is translated as CASSSTGQVASPLHF. The chain joins TRBV7-2 to TRBJ1-6, with 8 nucleotides matching TRBD1. The CDR3 length is 15 residues. After removal of 4 bases from V and 10 bases from J, the junction contained 9 bases not matched to a gene. CDR1 and CDR2 (germline): SGHTA, FQGNSA. The full variable domain, with the rest looked up from reference TRBV7-2 and TRBJ1-6, is GAGVSQSPSNKVTEKGKDVELRCDPISGHTALYWYRQSLGQGLEFLIYFQGNSAPDKSGLPSDRFSAERTGGSVSTLTIQRTQQEDSAVYLCASSSTGQVASPLHFGNGTRLTVT.

V is TRBV7-9 and J is TRBJ2-5, with 9 bases matching TRBD2. CDR3 length equals 14 residues. Germline CDR1 SEHNR, CDR2 FQNEAQ (reference sequence). J gave up 5 bases and V 5 bases, and 6 bases lay outside the gene matches. The CDR3 region is CASSPGLAHETQYF. The DNA of the CDR3 is TGTGCCAGCAGCCCGGGACTAGCCCACGAGACCCAGTACTTC. The variable domain in full, completed from reference TRBV7-9 and TRBJ2-5, reads DTGVSQNPRHKITKRGQNVTFRCDPISEHNRLYWYRQTLGQGPEFLTYFQNEAQLEKSRLLSDRFSAERPKGSFSTLEIQRTEQGDSAMYLCASSPGLAHETQYFGPGTRLLVL.

This clone was detected only a few times. The J gene is TRBJ2-3, the V gene TRBV4-1, with 12 bases aligning to TRBD2. CDR1 and CDR2 (germline): MGHRA, YSYEKL. The trim removed 1 base at V and 4 bases at J, leaving 3 bases unmatched. The CDR3 has 16 amino acids. The CDR3 loop is CASSQGLAGGPDTQYF. The CDR3 nucleotides are TGCGCCAGCAGCCAAGGGCTAGCGGGAGGGCCAGATACGCAGTATTTT.